Each of the 10 T cell receptor beta chains below was sequenced from the same sample in a study of human T cells and chemical hapten exposure. From the RACE reads, TCRdb called clonotypes with MiXCR, one entry per CDR3 protein. The table has under 65,000 distinct CDR3 sequences, 9.3% seen once. The sample's time point: patch test 1, 2 weeks after DPC sensitization. The sample's treatment: therapeutic diphenylcyclopropenone sensitization with weekly scalp DPC. The starting material was whole blood, obtained in connection with sensitization to the hapten diphenylcyclopropenone (DPC). Receptor source: a woman aged 50 to 60 with alopecia areata. Some clones in this sample may be carry-over from other donors' samples.

This clonotype was counted many times. This chain joins TRBV28 and TRBJ2-1; D not resolved. The CDR3 is made up of 12 amino acids. The V gene lost 1 base and the J gene lost 9 bases, with 7 bases spanning the gap. Germline loops: CDR1 MDHEN, CDR2 SYDVKM. CDR3 nucleotide sequence: TGTGCCAGCAGTTTATCTAGTCGTGAGCAGTTCTTC. Its translation: CASSLSSREQFF.

This clonotype was recorded at least ten times. The chain employs TRBV12-3 or TRBV12-4 and TRBJ1-2, with D unresolved. The CDR3 is 13 residues long. The V end was cut by 6 bases, the J end by 4 bases, with 12 bases between. The CDR3: CASSPRSGYGYTF. The CDR3 DNA sequence: TGTGCCAGCAGCCCGAGGTCGGGCTATGGCTACACCTTC.

There are many counts of this clonotype. The chain joins TRBV7-2 to TRBJ2-1; no clear D. Trimming cost V 5 bases and J 4 bases, with 9 bases left between them. Germline V CDR1 and CDR2: SGHTA, FQGNSA. This CDR3 is 13 amino acids long. The CDR3 loop is CASSPGVYNEQFF. CDR3 nucleotides: TGTGCCAGCAGCCCAGGAGTTTACAATGAGCAGTTCTTC.

This clonotype came up a few times. The chain links TRBV7-6 to TRBJ2-3, with a weak D call TRBD2 (6 bases). Germline V gene data show CDR1 as SGHVS and CDR2 as FNYEAQ. The germline V and J ends were trimmed by 4 bases and 2 bases, with 13 bases remaining between them. There are 15 residues in the CDR3. CDR3 DNA: TGTGCCAGCAGCTACCGAAGCGGGCCCACAGATACGCAGTATTTT. Translating it yields CASSYRSGPTDTQYF. The full variable domain, rest sourced from reference TRBV7-6 and TRBJ2-3, is GAGVSQSPRYKVTKRGQDVALRCDPISGHVSLYWYRQALGQGPEFLTYFNYEAQQDKSGLPNDRFSAERPEGSISTLTIQRTEQRDSAMYRCASSYRSGPTDTQYFGPGTRLTVL.

The chain is built from TRBV29-1 and TRBJ2-7; a weak D match, TRBD1 (6 bases). CDR1 and CDR2 from the germline V gene are SQVTM and ANQGSEA. The V end lost 0 bases, the J end lost 10 bases, and 13 bases lay between the germline ends. The CDR3 is made up of 12 amino acids. CDR3 residues: CSVEEGGSFQYF. CDR3 nucleotides: TGCAGCGTTGAAGAAGGGGGATCCTTTCAGTACTTC.

This clonotype occurred a few times. The V gene is TRBV12-3 or TRBV12-4, the J gene TRBJ2-2; D gene uncertain. The CDR3 is 12 residues long. V lost 6 bases and J lost 2, with 4 bases in between. CDR3 loop: CASRFNTGELFF. As DNA, the CDR3 is TGTGCCAGCAGGTTCAACACCGGGGAGCTGTTTTTT.

In this sample, this clonotype turned up many times. The chain links TRBV5-1 to TRBJ2-7, with D perhaps TRBD1 or TRBD2 (5 bases each). Germline-derived CDR1 and CDR2 are SGHRS and YFSETQ. V was shortened by 3 bases and J by 6 bases, with 16 bases between the two germline ends. This CDR3 comprises 14 residues. Here the CDR3 DNA reads TGCGCCAGCAGCTCCGGGACGACTTCAGGCGAGCAGTACTTC. Translating it yields CASSSGTTSGEQYF.

At least ten counts were recorded for this clonotype. V gene TRBV7-6 combines with J gene TRBJ1-6; TRBD1 aligns across 7 bases. CDR1 and CDR2 from the germline V gene are SGHVS and FNYEAQ. The CDR3 runs to 17 residues. V lost 2 bases and J lost 6; bases outside the gene matches: 10. In DNA form, the CDR3 reads TGTGCCAGCAGCTTACGACAGGGATCAAATTTTAATTCACCCCTCCACTTT. It yields the protein CASSLRQGSNFNSPLHF. Combining the CDR3 with reference TRBV7-6 and TRBJ1-6 gives the whole variable domain GAGVSQSPRYKVTKRGQDVALRCDPISGHVSLYWYRQALGQGPEFLTYFNYEAQQDKSGLPNDRFSAERPEGSISTLTIQRTEQRDSAMYRCASSLRQGSNFNSPLHFGNGTRLTVT.

This clonotype was seen many times. J is TRBJ2-2 and V is TRBV24-1, with TRBD1 matching 9 bases. Looked up from germline, CDR1 is KGHDR and CDR2 is SFDVKD. CDR3 length: 16 amino acids. Germline trimming cut 3 bases from V and 3 bases from J; bases unmatched to any gene: 4. CDR3 in DNA: TGTGCCACCAGTGATGCGGGACAGGGCGACACCGGGGAGCTGTTTTTT. Translated: CATSDAGQGDTGELFF.

The chain is built from TRBV5-4 and TRBJ2-5, with TRBD2 matching 14 bases. The CDR3 contains 18 residues. Germline V gene data show CDR1 as SGHNT and CDR2 as YYREEE (reference sequence). J was trimmed by 4 bases and V by 3 bases; bases with no gene match: 11. In nucleotides, the CDR3 is TGTGCCAGCAGCTCTACGGGACTAGCGGGAGTCAGGGGAGAGACCCAGTACTTC. It specifies CASSSTGLAGVRGETQYF.